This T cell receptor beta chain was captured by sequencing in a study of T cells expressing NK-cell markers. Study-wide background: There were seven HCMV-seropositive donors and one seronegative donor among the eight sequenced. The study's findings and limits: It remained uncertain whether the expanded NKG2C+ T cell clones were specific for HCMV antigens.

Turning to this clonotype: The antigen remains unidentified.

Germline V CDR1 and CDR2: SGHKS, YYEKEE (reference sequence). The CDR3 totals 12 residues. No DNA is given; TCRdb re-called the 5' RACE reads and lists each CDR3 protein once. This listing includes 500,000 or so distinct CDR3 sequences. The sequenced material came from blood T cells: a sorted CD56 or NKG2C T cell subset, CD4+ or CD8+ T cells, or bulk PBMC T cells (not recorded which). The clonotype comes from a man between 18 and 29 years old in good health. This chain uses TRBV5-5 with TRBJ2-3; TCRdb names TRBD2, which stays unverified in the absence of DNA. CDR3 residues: CASSLAASGTYF.